This paragraph reports one T cell receptor beta chain. Its antigen is currently unknown. The V and J ends lost 8 bases and 2 bases, in that order; junction bases with no gene match: 11. Germline V lookup: CDR1 GTSNPN, CDR2 SVGIG (reference sequence). CDR3 size: 15 residues. The data originate from a study of post-analysis software for immune sequencing data. Unique molecular identifiers were present in the TCR beta cDNA libraries. TCRdb re-analysed the PCR reads in MiXCR, keeping a single row per CDR3 protein. The sample records fewer than 900,000 distinct CDR3 sequences, around 46% being singletons. Points from the study as a whole: Compared with controls, patients had more of roughly five TRBV segments, including TRBV5-6, TRBV5-1 and TRBV20-1.

The sequencing input was blood. J is TRBJ2-2 and V is TRBV30, with 7 bases that match TRBD1. The clonotype comes from a girl aged 10-17 years with multiple sclerosis. CDR3 protein: CALTIDRANTGELFF. DNA of the CDR3: TGTGCCCTGACCATCGACAGGGCAAACACCGGGGAGCTGTTTTTT.